This TCR beta chain was retrieved from a study of control samples from healthy donors and cancer patients. The assay was immunoSEQ multiplex PCR, and TCRdb's table has in-frame clones only and misses some. This sample's clone table lists roughly 200,000 clones. The germline V gene encodes CDR1 SNHLY and CDR2 FYNNEI. This CDR3 is 13 amino acids long. Deletions cut 6 bases from V and 7 bases from J, with 15 bases between. Sequences were obtained from blood. The V and J genes are TRBV2 and TRBJ1-2; weak D call: TRBD1 (6 bases). The TCR originated in a woman aged 25-40 years in good health. The CDR3 spells CASSPRDMTGYTF. The CDR3 nucleotides are TGTGCCAGCAGCCCCCGGGACATGACTGGCTACACCTTC. The full variable domain, in which reference TRBV2 and TRBJ1-2 provide the parts outside the CDR3, is EPEVTQTPSHQVTQMGQEVILRCVPISNHLYFYWYRQILGQKVEFLVSFYNNEISEKSEIFDDQFSVERPDGSNFTLKIRSTKLEDSAMYFCASSPRDMTGYTFGSGTRLTVV.